The entry that follows covers one T cell receptor beta chain sequence. Its antigen is still unknown. The data belong to a study of blood T cells in healthy people across ages. Donation came from healthy Caucasian individuals in Russia who were aged about 6 to 95. The junction had 5 bases not matched to a gene; V was cut back by 6 bases and J by 3 bases. Germline lookup yields CDR1 SQVTM and CDR2 ANQGSEA. CDR3 size: 12 residues. Points from the study as a whole: Among T cells, TCR beta diversity per million cells dropped roughly linearly as age rose.

A sample-barcoded 5' primer and a J-beta primer mix were used in a second PCR of about 7 to 12 cycles. TCRdb reanalysed the 5' RACE reads using MiXCR and keeps one entry per CDR3 protein. The sample lists around 1.5 million distinct CDR3 sequences; roughly 60% were seen once. The TCR sequence derives from a man between 18 and 29 years old in good health. Sequencing used blood. V gene TRBV29-1 combines with J gene TRBJ2-7, with 7 bases matching TRBD1. The CDR3 sequence is CSVLGQDYEQYF. The CDR3 DNA reads TGCAGCGTGCTAGGACAGGACTACGAGCAGTACTTC.